This T cell receptor (beta chain) was identified in a study of T cell responses to AZD1222 COVID-19 vaccine. Study-level information: Some second doses came at about 4 weeks and others at about 12 weeks; these were pooled.

Study-wide findings and caveats: Nearly half of spike-specific TCRs reportedly target unmutated variant regions. Just a handful of people given AZD1222 tested seropositive at baseline.

V lost 3 bases, J lost 1 base, and 7 bases lay in between. Germline V CDR1 and CDR2: DFQATT, SNEGSKA (reference sequence). The CDR3 is made up of 13 amino acids. In regard to this clone: Its target is unknown.

Clones were read by immunoSEQ multiplex PCR, and TCRdb kept only the in-frame ones, dropping some. In the table there are roughly 190,000 clones, roughly 92% of which are singletons. This rearrangement joins TRBV20-1 to TRBJ1-5; the D is unclear. Sequences were derived from peripheral blood, sampled on day 0 of AZD1222 vaccination. The receptor was isolated from an adult in good health. The CDR3 DNA is TGCAGTGCTAGTTATGACAGCAATCAGCCCCAGCATTTT. Its protein product is CSASYDSNQPQHF.